This T cell receptor beta chain stems from a study of T cell responses to AZD1222 COVID-19 vaccine. Study-level results: AZD1222 recipients seropositive at baseline numbered only 6 or 7. Repertoires were sampled only after the peak T cell response. It should be noted that donors were predominantly white British and more often female, and clonal diversity was possibly underestimated.

Using immunoSEQ multiplex PCR, the repertoire was profiled, and TCRdb retains in-frame clones only, with some absent. In the table there are roughly 100,000 clones, around 90% of which are singletons. In regard to this clone: Its target is unknown.

This CDR3 has 14 residues. V dropped 8 bases and J dropped 1 base, with 15 bases sitting between them. From germline, CDR1 is SNHLY and CDR2 FYNNEI. Sequencing used peripheral blood, obtained on day 0 of AZD1222 vaccination. This sequence was found in an adult in good health. V and J are TRBV2 and TRBJ2-7, with D possibly matching TRBD1 (6 bases). The CDR3 DNA is TGTGCCAGCCTACGTATCGACAGGTCCTACGAGCAGTACTTC. This gives the protein CASLRIDRSYEQYF.